The 30 T cell receptor beta chains in this list originate from one sample, sequenced in a study of Graves' ophthalmopathy and Graves' hyperthyroidism. Amplification targeted the TCR beta CDR3 regions, with RNA transcripts as the source material. Second-round multiplex PCR came after first-round RT-PCR with HTBI primers. TCRdb processed the multiplex PCR reads anew with MiXCR; each CDR3 protein has one entry. The sample yields about 740,000 distinct CDR3 sequences, roughly 41% seen once. The sequenced material came from peripheral blood. Source of these receptors: an adult man with Graves' ophthalmopathy.

This clonotype was detected ten times or more. In nucleotides, the CDR3 is TGTGCCAGCGCGGGGCTAGGGGTCGGCTACGAGCAGTACTTC. Translating it yields CASAGLGVGYEQYF. The chain is built from TRBV7-2 and TRBJ2-7; D perhaps matches TRBD2 (6 bases). The CDR3 runs to 14 residues. The germline V gene encodes CDR1 SGHTA and CDR2 FQGNSA. V was shortened by 8 bases and J by 3 bases, with 17 bases between the two germline ends.

In regard to this clonotype: This could be a read error, since a much larger clone is one nucleotide away. The V and J genes are TRBV19 and TRBJ1-1; a weak D match, TRBD1 (5 bases). The CDR3 extends over 13 amino acids. Per the germline V gene, CDR1 is LNHDA and CDR2 is SQIVND (reference sequence). CDR3 DNA sequence: TGTGCCAGTAGTCCAACGACAGCCACTGGAGCTTTCTTT. This translates into CASSPTTATGAFF.

This rearrangement joins TRBV5-8 to TRBJ2-7, with D perhaps matching TRBD2 (5 bases). The CDR3 is 12 amino acids. The V gene lost 0 bases and the J gene lost 6 bases, with 7 bases spanning the gap. Germline lookup yields CDR1 SGHTS and CDR2 YDEGEE. Here the CDR3 DNA reads TGTGCCAGCAGCTTGGTAGCGACCGAGCAGTACTTC. Amino acids: CASSLVATEQYF.

The rearrangement links TRBV29-1 to TRBJ1-4, with 9 bases aligning to TRBD1. Trimming at V came to 5 bases and at J to 10 bases, leaving 2 bases not matched to a gene. Per the germline V gene, CDR1 is SQVTM and CDR2 is ANQGSEA. The CDR3 is 11 residues long. CDR3 nucleotides: TGCAGCGTTTTGGACAGGGGAAAACTGTTTTTT. It is translated as CSVLDRGKLFF.

As DNA, the CDR3 is TGTGCCAGCAGTTACTCAGGCCCGCCAGATCCCCACCCCGAAGAGACCCAGTACTTC. Amino acid sequence: CASSYSGPPDPHPEETQYF. The chain employs TRBV6-2 or TRBV6-3 and TRBJ2-5; D is uncertain. V was clipped by 0 bases and J by 3 bases, with 23 bases between them. Per germline, CDR1 MNHEY and CDR2 SVGEGT. The CDR3 covers 19 residues.

The gene calls are TRBV7-2 and TRBJ2-5; 7 bases are a match to TRBD2. The V gene's germline CDR1 is SGHTA and CDR2 FQGNSA. CDR3 size: 14 residues. V gave up 1 base and J gave up 5 bases; unmatched junction bases: 4. For the CDR3, the DNA is TGTGCCAGCAGCTTAGGATACGGGGGGGAGACCCAGTACTTC. Translated: CASSLGYGGETQYF.

This clonotype was picked up many times. The rearrangement uses TRBV7-8 and TRBJ1-1; 7 nucleotides agree with TRBD1. Germline assignment: CDR1 SGHVS and CDR2 FQNEAQ. The V and J ends lost 1 base and 11 bases, in that order; junction bases with no gene match: 13. The CDR3 consists of 15 residues. The CDR3 DNA reads as TGTGCCAGCAGCTTAGTTGGGGGACAGAGCAATGATGCTTTCTTT. This encodes CASSLVGGQSNDAFF.

This clonotype appeared a single time. The chain has TRBV9 and TRBJ1-2; D is possibly TRBD1 (5 bases). This CDR3 contains 14 residues. The V end was cut by 2 bases, the J end by 4 bases, with 12 bases between. CDR1 is SGDLS and CDR2 is YYNGEE in the germline V gene. CDR3 residues: CASSVSQGGYGYTF. The CDR3 coding sequence is TGTGCCAGCAGCGTCTCCCAGGGCGGCTATGGCTACACCTTC. The variable domain in full, completed from reference TRBV9 and TRBJ1-2, reads DSGVTQTPKHLITATGQRVTLRCSPRSGDLSVYWYQQSLDQGLQFLIQYYNGEERAKGNILERFSAQQFPDLHSELNLSSLELGDSALYFCASSVSQGGYGYTFGSGTRLTVV.

For this clonotype: Given the absence of the conserved phenylalanine or tryptophan at the CDR3 end, a read error is likely. The chain combines TRBV7-9 with TRBJ1-1; D is possibly TRBD1 (6 bases). Trimming left V 2 bases short and J 1 base short, with 17 bases between. The CDR3 length is 17 residues. Germline V CDR1 and CDR2: SEHNR, FQNEAQ (reference sequence). The CDR3 sequence: CASSLSWGGQGNTEAFL. Here the CDR3 DNA reads TGTGCCAGCAGCTTATCTTGGGGGGGGCAGGGGAACACTGAAGCTTTCCTT.

This clonotype was counted ten times or more. The V call is TRBV15, the J call TRBJ1-1; D gene ambiguous. The ends were cut back, 3 bases at V and 1 base at J, with 6 bases in the middle. CDR3 length equals 13 residues. Germline lookup yields CDR1 LNHNV and CDR2 YYDKDF (reference sequence). The CDR3 DNA follows: TGTGCCACCAGCAGGACGGAGAACACTGAAGCTTTCTTT. This gives the protein CATSRTENTEAFF.

This chain links TRBV4-3 with TRBJ2-6; D gene unclear. Germline loops: CDR1 LGHNA, CDR2 YSLEER. This CDR3 spans 17 amino acids. V was shortened by 1 base and J by 1 base, with 11 bases between the two germline ends. Here the CDR3 DNA reads TGCGCCAGCAGCCAAGGCGCGTCTGTTTCTGGGGCCAACGTCCTGACTTTC. As protein: CASSQGASVSGANVLTF.

The chain recombines TRBV2 with TRBJ2-7; 8 nucleotides agree with TRBD1. CDR3 length: 15 amino acids. Germline CDR1 is SNHLY and CDR2 is FYNNEI. The J segment lost 3 bases and the V segment lost 1 base, leaving 5 bases of the junction unmatched. CDR3 in amino acids: CASSEDRGALYEQYF. The CDR3 DNA reads as TGTGCCAGCAGTGAAGACAGGGGGGCTCTCTACGAGCAGTACTTC.

The CDR3, as DNA: TGTGCCAGTAGTCCACACGGCCCTTCTCAGCACATGAACACCGGGGAGCTGTTTTTT. Protein: CASSPHGPSQHMNTGELFF. The chain links TRBV19 to TRBJ2-2, with D uncertain. Between the trimmed V and J ends, which lost 5 bases and 1 base, there was a span of 23 bases. The CDR3 has 19 residues. The germline CDR1 and CDR2 sequences are LNHDA and SQIVND (reference sequence).

The gene calls are TRBV10-3 and TRBJ2-5; the match to TRBD2 covers 8 bases. The CDR3 spans 17 residues. Unmatched junction bases numbered 17, after V lost 6 bases and J lost 5 bases. CDR1 and CDR2 (germline): ENHRY, SYGVKD. The CDR3 DNA reads TGTGCCATCAGACCGGGACTAGTATTTAGGGCGGTGGAGACCCAGTACTTC. Protein: CAIRPGLVFRAVETQYF.

This clonotype appeared a few times. The genes are TRBV15 and TRBJ2-2, with a possible D match to TRBD2 (7 bases). V lost 6 bases to trimming and J lost 4 bases, with 15 bases between them. This CDR3 contains 15 residues. Germline CDR1 and CDR2: LNHNV and YYDKDF (reference sequence). In nucleotides, the CDR3 is TGTGCCACCAGGGAGGGGGGGAAGATCACCGGGGAGCTGTTTTTT. This sequence encodes CATREGGKITGELFF.

This clonotype was counted ten times or more. The CDR3 nucleotides read TGTGCCAGCACCCTATCGGGGGGGCCCCAGCATTTT. This gives the protein CASTLSGGPQHF. The chain combines TRBV12-3 or TRBV12-4 with TRBJ1-5, with a weak D call TRBD1 (5 bases). CDR3 length equals 12 residues. Trimming removed 7 bases from V and 9 bases from J, with 13 bases in between.

This clonotype was detected ten times or more. The CDR3 reads CASSLKTGYEQYF. Here the CDR3 DNA reads TGTGCCAGCAGCTTGAAGACCGGCTACGAGCAGTACTTC. This chain joins TRBV5-5 and TRBJ2-7; D is undetermined. This CDR3 contains 13 residues. Looked up from germline, CDR1 is SGHKS and CDR2 is YYEKEE (reference sequence). Trimming took 1 base from V and 3 from J, leaving 8 bases between them.

Regarding this clonotype: A much larger clonotype is one base distant, so this may be a read error. It is likely a read error, because the conserved phenylalanine at the end of the CDR3 is missing. The V gene is TRBV29-1, the J gene TRBJ1-1; D not resolved. The CDR3 sequence is 14 residues long. CDR1 is SQVTM, CDR2 ANQGSEA, per germline. Between the trimmed V and J ends, which lost 4 bases and 1 base, there was a span of 13 bases. CDR3 sequence (DNA): TGCAGCGTTGTAGCGAGGTTGGGGAACACTGAAGCTTTCCTT. Translating gives CSVVARLGNTEAFL.

This clonotype was seen more than once but under ten times. This chain links TRBV24-1 with TRBJ1-5; D might be TRBD1 (6 bases). Germline CDR1 is KGHDR and CDR2 is SFDVKD. Deletions cut 11 bases from V and 7 bases from J, with 17 bases between. The CDR3 runs 13 residues. The CDR3 here is CASNRQVQQPQHF. The CDR3 bases are TGTGCCAGCAACAGACAGGTTCAACAGCCCCAGCATTTT.

The rearrangement joins TRBV15 to TRBJ2-5; D uncertain. Germline assignment: CDR1 LNHNV and CDR2 YYDKDF (reference sequence). The CDR3 has 17 amino acids. The V end was cut by 3 bases, the J end by 2 bases, with 19 bases between. CDR3 coding DNA: TGTGCCACCAGCAGCCAATTTCACACGGCTCTACAAGAGACCCAGTACTTC. Translated, it gives CATSSQFHTALQETQYF. Full variable domain (rest looked up from reference TRBV15 and TRBJ2-5): DAMVIQNPRYQVTQFGKPVTLSCSQTLNHNVMYWYQQKSSQAPKLLFHYYDKDFNNEADTPDNFQSRRPNTSFCFLDIRSPGLGDTAMYLCATSSQFHTALQETQYFGPGTRLLVL.

V and J are TRBV20-1 and TRBJ2-7; 10 positions agree with TRBD1. The CDR3 has 15 residues. V dropped 5 bases and J dropped 3; count of bases not matched to a gene: 10. Per the germline V gene, CDR1 is DFQATT and CDR2 is SNEGSKA (reference sequence). The CDR3, as DNA: TGCAGTGCTCCAGATTGGACAGGGGGGCGCTACGAGCAGTACTTC. This encodes CSAPDWTGGRYEQYF.

This sequence joins TRBV20-1 and TRBJ2-7; weak D call: TRBD2 (6 bases). Germline lookup yields CDR1 DFQATT and CDR2 SNEGSKA (reference sequence). The CDR3 totals 12 residues. The V gene lost 6 bases and the J gene lost 5 bases, with 14 bases spanning the gap. In DNA form, the CDR3 reads TGCAGTGCCCAGGGACTCCTCGACGAGCAGTACTTC. This codes for CSAQGLLDEQYF.

The V gene is TRBV24-1, the J gene TRBJ2-1; TRBD2 is a possible D gene (5 bases). CDR3 length: 16 amino acids. Germline CDR1 and CDR2: KGHDR and SFDVKD. Trimming left V 0 bases short and J 4 bases short, with 12 bases between. The CDR3 DNA sequence: TGTGCCACCAGTGATTTGACAGCGGAGACTTACAATGAGCAGTTCTTC. It encodes CATSDLTAETYNEQFF.

Turning to this clonotype: A junction end diverges from the germline sequence, so it may reflect a read error. This sequence joins TRBV7-9 and TRBJ2-5; 11 bases map to TRBD2. The CDR3 runs 14 residues. CDR1 is SEHNR, CDR2 FQNEAQ, per germline (reference sequence). CDR3 loop: CANSRLAGRETQYF. CDR3 in DNA: TGTGCCAACAGCAGACTAGCGGGAAGGGAGACCCAGTACTTC.

This clonotype was counted ten times or more. J is TRBJ2-7 and V is TRBV2, with TRBD2 identical over 11 bases. CDR1 is SNHLY, CDR2 FYNNEI, per germline. V shed 7 bases, J shed 2 bases, and the junction held 10 bases outside the gene matches. The CDR3 is 16 residues long. The CDR3 DNA follows: TGTGCCAGCATCGGTTTCGGGACTAGCGGCACCTACGAGCAGTACTTC. Amino acid sequence: CASIGFGTSGTYEQYF.

This clonotype was seen at least ten times. The genes are TRBV10-2 and TRBJ1-2; D is unresolved. Germline V gene sequence: CDR1 WSHSY, CDR2 SAAADI. The CDR3 length is 13 residues. V gave up 10 bases and J gave up 0 bases, with 12 bases separating them. This CDR3 reads CATSGGTNYGYTF. In nucleotides, the CDR3 is TGCGCCACTTCCGGTGGAACTAACTATGGCTACACCTTC.

On this clonotype: The junction departs from germline at one end; a sequencing error may be responsible. The chain carries TRBV10-3 and TRBJ1-6; weak D call: TRBD1 (5 bases). The CDR3 totals 13 residues. The germline V gene has CDR1 ENHRY and CDR2 SYGVKD. The CDR3 coding sequence is TGTGCCAGCAGTTGGGGGGGGAGTTCACCCCTCCACTTT. Protein: CASSWGGSSPLHF.

This clonotype was picked up many times. V gene TRBV16 combines with J gene TRBJ2-6, with D unresolved. CDR3 size: 16 residues. Trimming left V 0 bases short and J 4 bases short, with 10 bases between. The germline CDR1 and CDR2 sequences are KGHSY and FQNENV. This CDR3 reads CASSQSHVGGANVLTF. The CDR3 DNA sequence: TGTGCCAGCAGCCAATCCCACGTGGGGGGGGCCAACGTCCTGACTTTC. Full variable domain (outside the CDR3, taken from reference TRBV16 and TRBJ2-6): GEEVAQTPKHLVRGEGQKAKLYCAPIKGHSYVFWYQQVLKNEFKFLISFQNENVFDETGMPKERFSAKCLPNSPCSLEIQATKLEDSAVYFCASSQSHVGGANVLTFGAGSRLTVL.

The chain has TRBV2 and TRBJ1-2; D may be TRBD1 (6 bases). The germline V gene has CDR1 SNHLY and CDR2 FYNNEI. CDR3 length: 11 residues. CDR3 nucleotides: TGTGCTAGAGGGGGGCCGTATGGCTACACCTTC. The encoded protein is CARGGPYGYTF.

The chain combines TRBV10-3 with TRBJ1-4; maybe TRBD1 (6 bases). The germline V gene encodes CDR1 ENHRY and CDR2 SYGVKD. V was shortened by 10 bases and J by 2 bases, with 14 bases between the two germline ends. The CDR3 contains 14 residues. CDR3 residues: CASRQTGTNEKLFF. In DNA, the CDR3 is TGTGCCAGCCGTCAGACAGGCACTAATGAAAAACTGTTTTTT.